This entry is about one T cell receptor beta chain. At one end, the junction sequence differs from germline, possibly due to a read error. This sample is part of a study of cytomegalovirus exposure and HLA in healthy donors. This PCR relied on a set of 60 Vbeta primers and 13 Jbeta primers. Sequencing used immunoSEQ multiplex PCR; TCRdb keeps in-frame clones, though not all of them. The profile shows 150,000 to 200,000 clones, about four fifths of them singletons. Sequencing used PBMCs. This clonotype was obtained from a woman aged 45-65 years in good health and CMV-seropositive.

CDR3 bases: TGTGCTAGCAGCAGGACTAGCGGGCCGACAGATACGCAGTATTTT. The encoded protein is CASSRTSGPTDTQYF. The genes are TRBV7-7 and TRBJ2-3; 11 bases line up with TRBD2. The CDR3 runs to 15 residues. Germline-derived CDR1 and CDR2 are SSHAT and FNYEAQ (reference sequence).